Listed below are T cell receptor beta chains from one sample, sequenced in a study of cytomegalovirus exposure and HLA in healthy donors. The repertoire was sequenced with immunoSEQ multiplex PCR; TCRdb's copy has only in-frame clones and lacks some. Among approximately 100,000 clones listed, 65% to 80% were seen once. Sequencing used PBMCs. These receptors originate from a man aged 35 to 55 in good health and CMV-seropositive. CDR3s leave out the opening cysteine and the closing phenylalanine or tryptophan. Fields, in order: V gene, J gene, CDR3 protein.

V: TRBV5-1
J: TRBJ1-1
CDR3: ASSLPGTEAF

V: TRBV7-2
J: TRBJ1-3
CDR3: ASSLVAISSGNTIY

V: TRBV19
J: TRBJ1-6
CDR3: ASSIAQSYNSPLH

V: TRBV7-6
J: TRBJ2-6
CDR3: ASSLNRAGANVLT

V: TRBV7-2
J: TRBJ1-5
CDR3: ASTLTGFGSNQPQH

V: TRBV27
J: .
CDR3: ASSQRQGFTSEQY

V: TRBV7-9
J: TRBJ1-5
CDR3: ASSFSGLHQPQH

V: TRBV7-9
J: TRBJ2-3
CDR3: ASNLDRNVATQY

V: TRBV14
J: TRBJ2-5
CDR3: ASSQGAFFGAGLADQETQY

V: TRBV7-9
J: TRBJ2-5
CDR3: ASRGRGAPQETQY

V: TRBV5-1
J: TRBJ2-3
CDR3: ASSLELAGEQY

V: TRBV11-2
J: TRBJ2-2
CDR3: ASSPPGQGAGELF

V: TRBV27
J: TRBJ2-3
CDR3: ASSLFTRYTDTQY

V: TRBV5-1
J: TRBJ2-2
CDR3: ASSLAWTAAGELF

V: TRBV7-7
J: TRBJ2-4
CDR3: ASSFRDRSLAKNIQY

V: TRBV5-1
J: .
CDR3: ASSSTGTHYEQY

V: TRBV11-3
J: TRBJ2-5
CDR3: ASSLSSGGETQY

V: TRBV4-1
J: TRBJ2-1
CDR3: ASSQVSTSELDEQF

V: TRBV27
J: TRBJ1-1
CDR3: ASSFSGTGGPNLMNTEAF

V: TRBV11-1
J: TRBJ1-2
CDR3: ASSSAGTLDYGYT

V: TRBV19
J: TRBJ2-7
CDR3: ASSERDRGKAYEQY

V: TRBV4-1
J: TRBJ2-1
CDR3: ASRPTSGGASSEQF

V: TRBV2
J: TRBJ1-1
CDR3: ARRQVGNTEAF

V: TRBV5-4
J: TRBJ2-7
CDR3: ASSAPGTLEQY

V: TRBV7-9
J: TRBJ2-3
CDR3: SSRGGADTQY

V: TRBV18
J: TRBJ1-1
CDR3: ASSPLTRDTEAF

V: TRBV5-6
J: TRBJ1-2
CDR3: ASSSGGPIGFYGYT

V: TRBV4-2
J: TRBJ2-2
CDR3: ASSQDSEGAGELF

V: TRBV2
J: TRBJ2-3
CDR3: ASKNRGEGTDTQY

V: TRBV28
J: TRBJ1-4
CDR3: ASSPSGGLNEKLF

V: TRBV7-3
J: TRBJ2-5
CDR3: ASSPTVQETQY

V: TRBV13
J: TRBJ1-3
CDR3: ASSLAQTQNTIY

V: TRBV5-6
J: TRBJ2-6
CDR3: ASSLMGQGYSGANGLT

V: TRBV18
J: TRBJ1-6
CDR3: ASSPQQEYNSPLH

V: TRBV18
J: TRBJ2-3
CDR3: ASSPRQGSDTQY

V: TRBV4-1
J: .
CDR3: ASSHALGGEGYEQY

V: TRBV7-9
J: TRBJ1-1
CDR3: ASSLLAWGDTEAF

V: TRBV7-8
J: TRBJ1-2
CDR3: ASSSSRLRQGPGYT

V: TRBV9
J: TRBJ2-5
CDR3: ASSPVRGFAQY

V: TRBV5-1
J: TRBJ2-5
CDR3: ASSFLQGAGETQY

V: TRBV4-3
J: TRBJ1-3
CDR3: ASSQDVAASSGNTIY

V: TRBV13
J: TRBJ2-1
CDR3: ASSGTEGYNEQF

V: TRBV5-1
J: TRBJ1-5
CDR3: ASSLQGSQGQPQH

V: TRBV19
J: TRBJ1-6
CDR3: ASSIDGGLGSPLH

V: TRBV5-5
J: TRBJ1-1
CDR3: ASSLTGGTNTEAF

V: TRBV10-3
J: TRBJ2-5
CDR3: AISEFDSRRETQY

V: TRBV5-4
J: TRBJ2-5
CDR3: ASSVPGGAETQY

V: TRBV7-9
J: TRBJ1-3
CDR3: SSSLLTGSAGNTIY

V: TRBV6-1
J: TRBJ2-4
CDR3: ASSVTSGGAGNIQY

V: TRBV11-2
J: TRBJ2-1
CDR3: ASSRRTKPCREQF

V: TRBV9
J: TRBJ1-1
CDR3: ASSVTTGGRGAF

V: TRBV6-5
J: TRBJ1-1
CDR3: ASSLGTENKAF

V: TRBV7-7
J: TRBJ2-7
CDR3: ASSARDRGKYEQY

V: TRBV5-6
J: TRBJ2-7
CDR3: ASSSLGGPPTYEQY